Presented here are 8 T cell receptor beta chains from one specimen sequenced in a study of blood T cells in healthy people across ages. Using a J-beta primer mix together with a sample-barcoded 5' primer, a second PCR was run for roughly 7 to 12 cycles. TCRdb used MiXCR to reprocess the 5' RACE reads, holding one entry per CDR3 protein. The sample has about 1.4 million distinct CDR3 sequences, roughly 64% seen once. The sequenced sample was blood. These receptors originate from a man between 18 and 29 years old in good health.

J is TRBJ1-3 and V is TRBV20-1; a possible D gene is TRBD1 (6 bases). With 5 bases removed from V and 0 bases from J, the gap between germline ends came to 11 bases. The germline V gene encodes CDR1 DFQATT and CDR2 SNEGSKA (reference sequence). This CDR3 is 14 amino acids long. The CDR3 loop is CSAADSLSGNTIYF. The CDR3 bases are TGCAGTGCTGCGGACAGCCTCTCTGGAAACACCATATATTTT.

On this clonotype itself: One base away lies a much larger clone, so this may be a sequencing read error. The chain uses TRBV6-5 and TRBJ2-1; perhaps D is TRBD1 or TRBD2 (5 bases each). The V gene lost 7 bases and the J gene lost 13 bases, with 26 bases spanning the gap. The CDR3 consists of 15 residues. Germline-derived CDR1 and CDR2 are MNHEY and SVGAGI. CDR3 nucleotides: TGTGCCAGCATGAGGGCCCAGGGCACGTGGGAGACCCAGTTCTTC. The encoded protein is CASMRAQGTWETQFF.

The CDR3 sequence: CAIKGFSGSPLHF. The CDR3, as DNA: TGTGCCATCAAAGGGTTTTCGGGCTCACCCCTCCACTTT. The chain carries TRBV10-3 and TRBJ1-6; D call uncertain. Trimming pared 7 bases from V and 10 bases from J, leaving 14 bases between. CDR1 is ENHRY and CDR2 is SYGVKD in the germline V gene. This CDR3 is 13 amino acids long.

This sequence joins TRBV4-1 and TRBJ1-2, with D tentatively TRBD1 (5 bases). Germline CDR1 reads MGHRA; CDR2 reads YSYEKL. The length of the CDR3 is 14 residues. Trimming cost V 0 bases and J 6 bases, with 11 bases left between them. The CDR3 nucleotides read TGCGCCAGCAGCCAAGATTCAGGGATCGATGGCTACACCTTC. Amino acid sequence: CASSQDSGIDGYTF.

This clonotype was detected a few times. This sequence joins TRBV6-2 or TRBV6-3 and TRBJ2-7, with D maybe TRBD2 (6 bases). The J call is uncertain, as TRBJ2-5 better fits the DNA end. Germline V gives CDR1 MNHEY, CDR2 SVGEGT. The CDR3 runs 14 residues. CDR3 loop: CASKFRGGRETQYF. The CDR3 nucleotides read TGTGCCAGCAAATTCCGTGGGGGGAGGGAGACCCAGTACTTC.

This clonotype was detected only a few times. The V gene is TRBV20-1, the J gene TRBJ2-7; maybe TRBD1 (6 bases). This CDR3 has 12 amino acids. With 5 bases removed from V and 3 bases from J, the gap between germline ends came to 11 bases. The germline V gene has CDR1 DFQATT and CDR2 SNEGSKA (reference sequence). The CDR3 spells CSAYRDNYEQYF. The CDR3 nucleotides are TGCAGTGCTTACCGGGACAACTACGAGCAGTACTTC.

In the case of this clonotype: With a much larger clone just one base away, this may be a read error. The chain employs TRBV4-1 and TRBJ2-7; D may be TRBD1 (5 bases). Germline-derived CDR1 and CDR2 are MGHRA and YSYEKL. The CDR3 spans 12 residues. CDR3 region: CAGSQAGYEQYF. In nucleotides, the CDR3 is TGCGCCGGCAGCCAAGCAGGGTACGAGCAGTACTTC.

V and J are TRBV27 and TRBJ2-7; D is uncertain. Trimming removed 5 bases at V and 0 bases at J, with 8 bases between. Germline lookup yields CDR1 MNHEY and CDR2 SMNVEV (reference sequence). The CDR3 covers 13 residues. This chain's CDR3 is CASSAQNSYEQYF. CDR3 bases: TGTGCCAGCAGTGCACAGAACTCCTACGAGCAGTACTTC.